Below are 27 T cell receptor beta chains sequenced from a single sample in a study of OX40 agonist ivuxolimab in advanced cancers. The assay was immunoSEQ multiplex PCR, and TCRdb's table has in-frame clones only and misses some. This sample has tens of thousands of clones, with around 83% found just once. This specimen was CD4+ or CD8+ T cells sorted from blood, taken in a trial of the OX40 agonist ivuxolimab. These TCRs come from an adult with an advanced solid tumor such as melanoma, head and neck, liver or kidney cancer.

The chain has TRBV9 and TRBJ2-5, with 9 bases that match TRBD2. Germline trimming cut 0 bases from V and 2 bases from J; bases unmatched to any gene: 2. The V gene's germline CDR1 is SGDLS and CDR2 YYNGEE. CDR3 length: 15 residues. The CDR3 nucleotides read TGTGCCAGCAGCGTAGGACTAGCGGTACAAGAGACCCAGTACTTC. The encoded protein is CASSVGLAVQETQYF.

This clone has only a few counts. The chain couples TRBV2 to TRBJ2-2, with D uncertain. Trimming took 6 bases from V and 0 from J, leaving 11 bases between them. This CDR3 is built from 15 residues. Germline V gives CDR1 SNHLY, CDR2 FYNNEI. The CDR3 reads CASRSRQTNTGELFF. The CDR3 DNA reads TGTGCCAGCAGGTCTAGGCAGACGAACACCGGGGAGCTGTTTTTT.

This sequence joins TRBV19 and TRBJ1-1, with a possible D match to TRBD1 (5 bases). Germline-derived CDR1 and CDR2 are LNHDA and SQIVND (reference sequence). This CDR3 is built from 14 residues. V was cut by 4 bases and J by 2 bases, with 11 bases left in between. For the CDR3, the DNA is TGTGCCAGTAGTACACGACAGCCTAACACTGAAGCTTTCTTT. Protein sequence: CASSTRQPNTEAFF.

V gene TRBV9 combines with J gene TRBJ1-6, with D unclear. CDR1 and CDR2 from the germline V gene are SGDLS and YYNGEE. The CDR3 covers 18 residues. V lost 5 bases and J lost 0, with 18 bases in between. As DNA, the CDR3 is TGTGCCAGCAGTTCATCGGGGAGCCCGAGCTCCTATAATTCACCCCTCCACTTT. Translating it yields CASSSSGSPSSYNSPLHF.

The J gene is TRBJ1-6, the V gene TRBV7-9, with TRBD1 as a possible D gene (6 bases). This CDR3 is 15 amino acids long. V dropped 2 bases and J dropped 7 bases, with 12 bases sitting between them. Germline lookup yields CDR1 SEHNR and CDR2 FQNEAQ (reference sequence). The CDR3 sequence: CASSLSRDKNSPLHF. CDR3 bases: TGTGCCAGCAGCTTATCCCGGGACAAGAATTCACCCCTCCACTTT. The full variable domain, completed using reference TRBV7-9 and TRBJ1-6, is DTGVSQNPRHKITKRGQNVTFRCDPISEHNRLYWYRQTLGQGPEFLTYFQNEAQLEKSRLLSDRFSAERPKGSFSTLEIQRTEQGDSAMYLCASSLSRDKNSPLHFGNGTRLTVT.

V gene TRBV19 combines with J gene TRBJ1-6, with a tentative D call TRBD1 (5 bases). The germline CDR1 and CDR2 sequences are LNHDA and SQIVND (reference sequence). The CDR3 sequence is 13 residues long. V was cut by 5 bases and J by 9 bases, with 11 bases left in between. The CDR3 spells CASSWGSGSPLHF. The CDR3 region has the DNA TGTGCCAGTAGTTGGGGGTCGGGTTCACCCCTCCACTTT.

The chain couples TRBV19 to TRBJ1-5; 7 bases agree with TRBD1. V was pared by 5 bases and J by 6 bases, with 4 bases of the junction left unmatched. CDR1 is LNHDA, CDR2 SQIVND, per germline (reference sequence). The CDR3 is made up of 13 amino acids. The DNA of the CDR3 is TGTGCCAGTAGTCGACAGGGCCCTCAGCCCCAGCATTTT. Its protein product is CASSRQGPQPQHF. Full variable domain (missing parts from reference TRBV19 and TRBJ1-5): DGGITQSPKYLFRKEGQNVTLSCEQNLNHDAMYWYRQDPGQGLRLIYYSQIVNDFQKGDIAEGYSVSREKKESFPLTVTSAQKNPTAFYLCASSRQGPQPQHFGDGTRLSIL.

This clone has more than one count but fewer than ten. This chain connects TRBV4-1 to TRBJ1-5; possible D gene TRBD1, 5 bases. In germline, CDR1 is MGHRA, CDR2 YSYEKL. The germline V and J ends were trimmed by 0 bases and 12 bases, with 12 bases remaining between them. CDR3 length: 13 residues. The CDR3 DNA is TGCGCCAGCAGCCAAGATGTCGGGACGCTCCAGCATTTT. It specifies CASSQDVGTLQHF.

This clone was observed a few times. The rearrangement links TRBV2 to TRBJ1-6; TRBD1 might be the D (5 bases). Germline-derived CDR1 and CDR2 are SNHLY and FYNNEI. V was shortened by 4 bases and J by 9 bases, with 13 bases between the two germline ends. The CDR3 runs to 14 residues. The CDR3 region is CASSAGDWGSPLHF. The CDR3 DNA reads as TGTGCCAGCAGTGCGGGGGACTGGGGTTCACCCCTCCACTTT. The whole variable domain, filled in from reference TRBV2 and TRBJ1-6, reads EPEVTQTPSHQVTQMGQEVILRCVPISNHLYFYWYRQILGQKVEFLVSFYNNEISEKSEIFDDQFSVERPDGSNFTLKIRSTKLEDSAMYFCASSAGDWGSPLHFGNGTRLTVT.

The chain recombines TRBV15 with TRBJ1-2; D is unclear. V lost 3 bases, J lost 6 bases, and 17 bases lay in between. Germline-derived CDR1 and CDR2 are LNHNV and YYDKDF (reference sequence). The CDR3 covers 15 residues. CDR3: CATSRGPVARNGYTF. CDR3 DNA sequence: TGTGCCACCAGCAGGGGTCCTGTGGCACGGAATGGCTACACCTTC. The entire variable domain, with the rest obtained from reference TRBV15 and TRBJ1-2, is as follows: DAMVIQNPRYQVTQFGKPVTLSCSQTLNHNVMYWYQQKSSQAPKLLFHYYDKDFNNEADTPDNFQSRRPNTSFCFLDIRSPGLGDTAMYLCATSRGPVARNGYTFGSGTRLTVV.

The chain employs TRBV4-1 and TRBJ2-1; 7 nucleotides align to TRBD1. This CDR3 has 14 residues. CDR1 is MGHRA and CDR2 is YSYEKL in the germline V gene. J gave up 3 bases and V 5 bases, and 4 bases lay outside the gene matches. Here the CDR3 reads CASSTTGVYNEQFF. The CDR3 DNA follows: TGCGCCAGCAGCACTACAGGGGTCTACAATGAGCAGTTCTTC.

The chain has TRBV4-1 and TRBJ1-6; no clear D. Deletions cut 1 base from V and 12 bases from J, with 7 bases between. The germline CDR1 and CDR2 sequences are MGHRA and YSYEKL. The CDR3 is made up of 12 amino acids. The CDR3 nucleotides read TGCGCCAGCAGCCAAGGGGTTAGACCCCTCCACTTT. It specifies CASSQGVRPLHF.

V gene TRBV28 combines with J gene TRBJ1-5; D is unresolved. Germline V gene lookup returns CDR1 MDHEN and CDR2 SYDVKM. Trimming removed 2 bases from V and 2 bases from J, with 4 bases in between. This CDR3 is 13 amino acids long. This CDR3 reads CASSLDGNQPQHF. The CDR3 DNA reads TGTGCCAGCAGTTTAGACGGCAATCAGCCCCAGCATTTT.

The chain has TRBV15 and TRBJ1-2; 8 bases match TRBD1. Germline loops: CDR1 LNHNV, CDR2 YYDKDF (reference sequence). The CDR3 is 18 amino acids. V lost 0 bases and J lost 5; bases outside the gene matches: 14. The CDR3 DNA reads as TGTGCCACCAGCAGAGATCCGGGACAGGCTATCTTTCGGTATGGCTACACCTTC. It codes for CATSRDPGQAIFRYGYTF. The whole variable domain, remainder taken from reference TRBV15 and TRBJ1-2, is DAMVIQNPRYQVTQFGKPVTLSCSQTLNHNVMYWYQQKSSQAPKLLFHYYDKDFNNEADTPDNFQSRRPNTSFCFLDIRSPGLGDTAMYLCATSRDPGQAIFRYGYTFGSGTRLTVV.

The CDR3 sequence is CASSARDSNTEAFF. The CDR3 DNA sequence: TGTGCCAGCAGCGCACGGGACAGCAACACTGAAGCTTTCTTT. The chain employs TRBV7-6 and TRBJ1-1; the match to TRBD1 covers 7 bases. CDR1 is SGHVS, CDR2 FNYEAQ, per germline. The CDR3 is 14 residues long. V gave up 5 bases and J gave up 2 bases; unmatched junction bases: 5.

This clone counts as medium-sized. This sequence joins TRBV5-6 and TRBJ2-1; 7 bases line up with TRBD2. The CDR3 is 12 amino acids. V lost 3 bases to trimming and J lost 9 bases; unmatched junction nucleotides: 3. Per the germline V gene, CDR1 is SGHDT and CDR2 is YYEEEE. The CDR3 DNA is TGTGCCAGCAGCTGGAGCGGGGCTGAGCAGTTCTTC. Residues: CASSWSGAEQFF.

The chain is built from TRBV7-3 and TRBJ2-7; 10 nucleotides line up with TRBD1. Trimming removed 5 bases from V and 7 bases from J; junction bases left unmatched: 5. The CDR3 runs to 13 residues. Germline-derived CDR1 and CDR2 are SGHTA and FQGTGA. The CDR3 sequence is CASSTTGGGEQYF. DNA of the CDR3: TGTGCCAGCAGCACGACAGGGGGCGGGGAGCAGTACTTC.

The CDR3 region has the DNA TGTGCCAGCAAACCTGGACAGGCGAGCAATGAGCAGTTCTTC. Translation: CASKPGQASNEQFF. The chain is built from TRBV11-3 and TRBJ2-1; 7 bases match TRBD1. CDR1 and CDR2 (germline): SGHNT, YENEEA. The J segment lost 6 bases and the V segment lost 7 bases, leaving 9 bases of the junction unmatched. CDR3 size: 14 residues.

This clone was seen at least ten times. V is TRBV10-1 and J is TRBJ1-1; 7 bases fit TRBD1. CDR1 WNHNN and CDR2 SYGVQD come from the germline V gene (reference sequence). This CDR3 region has 12 residues. Trimming cost V 11 bases and J 5 bases; bases outside gene matches: 8. CDR3 amino acids: CAPQGGRTEAFF. Written as DNA, the CDR3 is TGCGCCCCCCAGGGGGGGAGGACTGAAGCTTTCTTT.

The chain joins TRBV5-8 to TRBJ2-3, with D perhaps TRBD1 or TRBD2 (5 bases each). The CDR3 loop spans 14 amino acids. CDR1 and CDR2 from the germline V gene are SGHTS and YDEGEE. The germline V and J ends were trimmed by 4 bases and 0 bases, with 9 bases remaining between them. Here the CDR3 reads CASSQGESTDTQYF. The CDR3 bases are TGTGCCAGCAGCCAAGGGGAGAGCACAGATACGCAGTATTTT.

This clone appeared a single time. The CDR3 protein is CAWNPDSLYEQYF. The CDR3 bases are TGTGCCTGGAACCCGGACTCGCTCTACGAGCAGTACTTC. V gene TRBV30 combines with J gene TRBJ2-5; TRBD2 is a possible D gene (5 bases). The DNA end is a closer match to TRBJ2-7, so the J assignment may be wrong. The germline V gene encodes CDR1 GTSNPN and CDR2 SVGIG (reference sequence). This CDR3 region has 13 residues.

The CDR3 is CASSPPGGVNSPLHF. The DNA for the CDR3 is TGTGCCAGCAGCCCCCCCGGTGGCGTTAATTCACCCCTCCACTTT. The chain has TRBV7-8 and TRBJ1-6; D ambiguous. The CDR3 length is 15 residues. The V end lost 5 bases, the J end lost 6 bases, and 14 bases lay between the germline ends. The germline gives CDR1 SGHVS, CDR2 FQNEAQ.

The chain joins TRBV9 to TRBJ2-1, with D perhaps TRBD1 (6 bases). Germline-derived CDR1 and CDR2 are SGDLS and YYNGEE. The CDR3 has 10 residues. V was cut by 9 bases and J by 10 bases, with 11 bases left in between. Written as DNA, the CDR3 is TGTGCCACAACCGGGACAGAGCAGTTCTTC. Translating gives CATTGTEQFF.

V usage is TRBV19 and J usage is TRBJ1-2; D is ambiguous. V lost 3 bases and J 2 bases, leaving 13 bases between the germline ends. CDR1 is LNHDA and CDR2 is SQIVND in the germline V gene (reference sequence). CDR3 length: 15 residues. This CDR3 reads CASSIPRVSNYGYTF. The DNA of the CDR3 is TGTGCCAGTAGTATCCCTCGCGTCTCGAACTATGGCTACACCTTC.

The rearrangement joins TRBV5-3 to TRBJ1-5; D is uncertain. TRBV5-3 is recorded as an ORF, its role being uncertain. This CDR3 region has 14 residues. V dropped 1 base and J dropped 4 bases, with 9 bases sitting between them. The CDR3 protein is CARSLRVGNQPQHF. The DNA of the CDR3 is TGTGCCAGAAGCTTGAGAGTGGGGAATCAGCCCCAGCATTTT.

This chain joins TRBV7-3 and TRBJ2-5, with 11 nucleotides matching TRBD2. CDR1 is SGHTA, CDR2 FQGTGA, per germline. This CDR3 is built from 15 residues. V gave up 5 bases and J gave up 3 bases; unmatched junction bases: 5. The CDR3 loop is CASSAASGGKETQYF. The CDR3 DNA sequence: TGTGCCAGCAGCGCCGCTAGCGGGGGGAAAGAGACCCAGTACTTC.

The chain uses TRBV6-1 and TRBJ2-7; perhaps TRBD2 as D (6 bases). V lost 0 bases, J lost 3 bases, and 15 bases lay in between. Germline CDR1 MNHNS, CDR2 SASEGT. The CDR3 has 16 amino acids. CDR3 region: CASSEAIAGYGYEQYF. As DNA, the CDR3 is TGTGCCAGCAGTGAAGCGATCGCGGGATACGGCTACGAGCAGTACTTC.